The 18 T cell receptor beta chains in this list originate from one sample, sequenced in a study of STAT5B mutations in CD4+ large granular lymphocyte leukemia. Sequencing was performed with immunoSEQ multiplex PCR; in TCRdb, only in-frame clones are kept and a portion is missing. The table records 20,000 to 25,000 clones, about 79% of them present only once. The specimen was CD4+ T cells from blood buffy coats. These receptors originate from a human donor in good health.

The chain links TRBV29-1 to TRBJ2-7; D is perhaps TRBD2 (6 bases). The CDR3 spans 14 residues. Germline V gene data show CDR1 as SQVTM and CDR2 as ANQGSEA. V shed 4 bases and J shed 6 bases, with 19 bases lying between them. CDR3 DNA sequence: TGCAGCGTTGCCCGGGACTGCCAACCTTCCGAGCAGTACTTC. It is translated as CSVARDCQPSEQYF.

This chain links TRBV5-1 with TRBJ1-2; D unresolved. This CDR3 is 12 amino acids long. Deletions cut 1 base from V and 4 bases from J, with 5 bases between. Germline lookup yields CDR1 SGHRS and CDR2 YFSETQ. The CDR3 sequence: CASSLNFYGYTF. In nucleotides, the CDR3 is TGCGCCAGCAGCTTGAACTTCTATGGCTACACCTTC.

The chain has TRBV6-5 and TRBJ2-7; TRBD2 matches 10 bases. This CDR3 spans 15 amino acids. J lost 1 base, V lost 5 bases, and 5 bases had no gene match. The germline V gene has CDR1 MNHEY and CDR2 SVGAGI. CDR3 in amino acids: CASSKPSGSSYEQYF. CDR3 DNA sequence: TGTGCCAGCAGTAAGCCTAGCGGGAGTTCCTACGAGCAGTACTTC.

V is TRBV5-6 and J is TRBJ2-5, with D perhaps TRBD2 (5 bases). Trimming pared 3 bases from V and 5 bases from J, leaving 14 bases between. There are 14 residues in the CDR3. Looked up from germline, CDR1 is SGHDT and CDR2 is YYEEEE. The CDR3 protein is CASSSRQPGETQYF. In DNA form, the CDR3 reads TGTGCCAGCAGCTCACGACAACCGGGGGAGACCCAGTACTTC.

This clone was observed a single time. The gene calls are TRBV27 and TRBJ1-2, with TRBD1 matching over 9 bases. Germline V CDR1 and CDR2: MNHEY, SMNVEV (reference sequence). Trimming cost V 4 bases and J 1 base; bases outside gene matches: 7. The CDR3 sequence is 16 residues long. CDR3 sequence reads: CASSSGQGSYNYGYTF. The CDR3 coding sequence is TGTGCCAGCAGTTCTGGACAGGGGAGTTATAACTATGGCTACACCTTC.

This chain links TRBV5-8 with TRBJ2-7; no clear D gene. The CDR3 totals 15 residues. Germline V CDR1 and CDR2: SGHTS, YDEGEE. V lost 2 bases and J lost 1, with 13 bases in between. The CDR3 DNA sequence: TGTGCCAGCAGCTTAGATCTAGGTATATCCTACGAGCAGTACTTC. As protein: CASSLDLGISYEQYF.

The CDR3: CASSSGTGPSGNTIYF. CDR3 DNA sequence: TGCGCCAGCAGCTCAGGGACCGGTCCCTCTGGAAACACCATATATTTT. The chain links TRBV5-1 to TRBJ1-3; TRBD1 might be the D (5 bases). Germline assignment: CDR1 SGHRS and CDR2 YFSETQ. This CDR3 has 16 residues. Between the trimmed V and J ends, which lost 3 bases and 0 bases, there was a span of 13 bases.

V usage is TRBV7-8 and J usage is TRBJ2-1; 8 positions agree with TRBD1. Trimming at V came to 7 bases and at J to 5 bases, leaving 7 bases not matched to a gene. The V gene's germline CDR1 is SGHVS and CDR2 FQNEAQ. This CDR3 contains 14 residues. The DNA for the CDR3 is TGTGCCAGCAATGGACAGGGTATCAACAATGAGCAGTTCTTC. It codes for CASNGQGINNEQFF.

This clone has only a few counts. The rearrangement joins TRBV28 to TRBJ1-5, with D possibly matching TRBD1 (5 bases). Germline assignment: CDR1 MDHEN and CDR2 SYDVKM. Trimming removed 7 bases at V and 7 bases at J, with 17 bases between. CDR3 length: 14 residues. The CDR3: CASTLRGLRQPQHF. In DNA, the CDR3 is TGTGCCAGCACCCTTAGGGGTTTACGGCAGCCCCAGCATTTT. The full variable domain, in which reference TRBV28 and TRBJ1-5 provide the parts outside the CDR3, is DVKVTQSSRYLVKRTGEKVFLECVQDMDHENMFWYRQDPGLGLRLIYFSYDVKMKEKGDIPEGYSVSREKKERFSLILESASTNQTSMYLCASTLRGLRQPQHFGDGTRLSIL.

This clone was recorded a few times. The DNA for the CDR3 is TGTGCCAGCAGCTTACGCAGCGGGAGGCTCAATGAGCAGTTCTTC. Protein: CASSLRSGRLNEQFF. This sequence joins TRBV7-9 and TRBJ2-1, with TRBD2 identical over 9 bases. Trimming removed 2 bases from V and 6 bases from J; junction bases left unmatched: 5. The germline CDR1 and CDR2 sequences are SEHNR and FQNEAQ (reference sequence). This CDR3 is built from 15 residues. Together with reference TRBV7-9 and TRBJ2-1, the CDR3 gives the full variable domain: DTGVSQNPRHKITKRGQNVTFRCDPISEHNRLYWYRQTLGQGPEFLTYFQNEAQLEKSRLLSDRFSAERPKGSFSTLEIQRTEQGDSAMYLCASSLRSGRLNEQFFGPGTRLTVL.

The chain employs TRBV6-6 and TRBJ2-5, with D maybe TRBD2 (6 bases). The CDR3 spans 14 residues. V lost 2 bases and J 1 base, leaving 8 bases between the germline ends. Germline lookup yields CDR1 MNHNY and CDR2 SVGAGI (reference sequence). The CDR3 here is CASSYVAAQETQYF. In nucleotides, the CDR3 is TGTGCCAGCAGTTACGTAGCGGCCCAAGAGACCCAGTACTTC.

The chain combines TRBV7-9 with TRBJ2-1; 12 bases align to TRBD2. Germline trimming cut 1 base from V and 14 bases from J; bases unmatched to any gene: 6. CDR1 and CDR2 (germline): SEHNR, FQNEAQ (reference sequence). CDR3 size: 14 residues. The CDR3 protein is CASSLESLAGGEFF. In DNA, the CDR3 is TGTGCCAGCAGCTTAGAGTCGCTAGCGGGAGGGGAGTTCTTC.

The chain couples TRBV2 to TRBJ2-1; TRBD2 might be the D (7 bases). Trimming stripped 5 bases from V and 6 bases from J, with 32 bases between. The CDR3 runs to 20 residues. Germline lookup yields CDR1 SNHLY and CDR2 FYNNEI. CDR3 nucleotide sequence: TGTGCCAGCAGTCGAAACAGGGCCGGAGGGAGGGCCCGGATCTCCAATGAGCAGTTCTTC. Encoded protein: CASSRNRAGGRARISNEQFF.

This clone was detected once. The chain has TRBV5-8 and TRBJ2-7; TRBD2 is a possible D gene (5 bases). The CDR3 totals 14 residues. The germline V gene encodes CDR1 SGHTS and CDR2 YDEGEE. Trimming cost V 6 bases and J 2 bases, with 15 bases left between them. CDR3: CASIRGFGPYEQYF. Written as DNA, the CDR3 is TGTGCCAGCATCCGGGGATTTGGCCCCTACGAGCAGTACTTC.

This clone was recorded a few times. The V and J genes are TRBV25-1 and TRBJ1-2; 12 bases line up with TRBD1. Germline lookup yields CDR1 MGHDK and CDR2 SYGVNS. After removal of 7 bases from V and 8 bases from J, the junction contained 5 bases not matched to a gene. This CDR3 is built from 13 residues. The CDR3 bases are TGTGCCAGCATGGGACAGGGGGCGGGAGGCTACACCTTC. This sequence encodes CASMGQGAGGYTF.

V is TRBV5-4 and J is TRBJ2-3, with D unclear. V lost 2 bases and J 1 base, leaving 8 bases between the germline ends. Per the germline V gene, CDR1 is SGHNT and CDR2 is YYREEE (reference sequence). This CDR3 is 14 amino acids long. As DNA, the CDR3 is TGTGCCAGCAGCTTAAGTGGACGCACAGATACGCAGTATTTT. This gives the protein CASSLSGRTDTQYF. Looking up the rest from reference TRBV5-4 and TRBJ2-3 gives the full variable domain: ETGVTQSPTHLIKTRGQQVTLRCSSQSGHNTVSWYQQALGQGPQFIFQYYREEENGRGNFPPRFSGLQFPNYSSELNVNALELDDSALYLCASSLSGRTDTQYFGPGTRLTVL.

The chain combines TRBV27 with TRBJ2-3; the match to TRBD2 covers 10 bases. Unmatched junction bases numbered 6, after V lost 8 bases and J lost 4 bases. Germline assignment: CDR1 MNHEY and CDR2 SMNVEV (reference sequence). CDR3 length equals 14 residues. The CDR3 spells CASGTSALADTQYF. The CDR3 DNA is TGTGCCAGCGGGACTAGCGCCTTAGCAGATACGCAGTATTTT.

This clone was counted once. V and J are TRBV6-5 and TRBJ1-4; D remains unclear. The CDR3 length is 15 residues. CDR1 and CDR2 (germline): MNHEY, SVGAGI. V was clipped by 5 bases and J by 7 bases, with 17 bases between them. This CDR3 reads CASSTVGPSGEKLFF. The CDR3 DNA reads TGTGCCAGCAGTACAGTAGGGCCCTCTGGTGAAAAACTGTTTTTT.